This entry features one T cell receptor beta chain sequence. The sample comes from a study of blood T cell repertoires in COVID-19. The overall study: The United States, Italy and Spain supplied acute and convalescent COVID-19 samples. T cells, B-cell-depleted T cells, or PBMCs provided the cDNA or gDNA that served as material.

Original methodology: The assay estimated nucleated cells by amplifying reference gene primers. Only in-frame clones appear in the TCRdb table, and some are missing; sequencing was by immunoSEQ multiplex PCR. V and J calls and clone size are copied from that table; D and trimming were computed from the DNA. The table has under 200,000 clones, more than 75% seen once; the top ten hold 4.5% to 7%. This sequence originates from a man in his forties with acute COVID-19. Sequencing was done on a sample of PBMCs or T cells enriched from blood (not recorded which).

The CDR3 region is CASEGNRSSGKGEQYF. CDR3 DNA sequence: TGCGCCAGCGAGGGAAACAGATCTAGCGGGAAGGGGGAGCAGTACTTC. This rearrangement joins TRBV10-1 to TRBJ2-7; TRBD2 matches at 9 bases. CDR1 is WNHNN, CDR2 SYGVQD, per germline (reference sequence). The V gene end was trimmed by 8 bases and the J gene end by 7 bases; junction bases not matched to a gene: 18. The CDR3 length is 16 residues.